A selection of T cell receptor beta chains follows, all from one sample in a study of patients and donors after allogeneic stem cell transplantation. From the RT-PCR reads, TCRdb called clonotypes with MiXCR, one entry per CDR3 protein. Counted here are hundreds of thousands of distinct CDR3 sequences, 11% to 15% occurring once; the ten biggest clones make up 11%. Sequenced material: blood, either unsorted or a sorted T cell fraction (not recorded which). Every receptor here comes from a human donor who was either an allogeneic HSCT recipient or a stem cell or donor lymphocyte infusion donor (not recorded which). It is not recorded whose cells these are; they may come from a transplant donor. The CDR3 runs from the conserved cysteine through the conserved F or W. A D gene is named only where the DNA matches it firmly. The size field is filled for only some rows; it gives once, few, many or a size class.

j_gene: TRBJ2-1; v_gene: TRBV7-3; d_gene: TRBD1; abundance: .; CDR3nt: TGTGCCAGCAGCTTAGAATCAGGGGGCCCCTACAATGAGCAGTTCTTC; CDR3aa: CASSLESGGPYNEQFF
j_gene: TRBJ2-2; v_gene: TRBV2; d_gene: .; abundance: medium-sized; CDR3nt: TGTGCCAGGAGTCCAACAAACACCGGGGAGCTGTTTTTT; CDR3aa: CARSPTNTGELFF
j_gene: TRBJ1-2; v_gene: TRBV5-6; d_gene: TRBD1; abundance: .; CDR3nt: TGTGCCAGCAGCTTCAAACAGGGGGTTAACTATGGCTACACCTTC; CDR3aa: CASSFKQGVNYGYTF
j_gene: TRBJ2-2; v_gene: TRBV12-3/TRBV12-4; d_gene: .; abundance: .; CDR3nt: TGTGCCAGCAGTTTTATGGCAGAGCACACCGTCGGGGAGCTGTTTTTT; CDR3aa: CASSFMAEHTVGELFF
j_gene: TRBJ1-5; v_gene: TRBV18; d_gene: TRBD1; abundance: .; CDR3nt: TGTGCCAGCTCACCATATGGACAGGCTAATCAGCCCCAGCATTTT; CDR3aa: CASSPYGQANQPQHF
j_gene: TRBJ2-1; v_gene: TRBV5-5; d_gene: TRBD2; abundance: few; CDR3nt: TGTGCCAGCAGCCGGGAGGCCCTAGTGCGTGAGCAGTTCTTC; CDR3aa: CASSREALVREQFF
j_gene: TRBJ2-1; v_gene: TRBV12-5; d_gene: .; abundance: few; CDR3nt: TGTGCTAGTGGTTTGGGGAGCGGTTACAATGAGCAGTTCTTC; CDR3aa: CASGLGSGYNEQFF
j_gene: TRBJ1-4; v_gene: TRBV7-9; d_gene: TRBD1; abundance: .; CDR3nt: TGTGCCAGCAGCTTTAATGTACAGGGGGTCGGTAATGAAAAACTGTTTTTT; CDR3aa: CASSFNVQGVGNEKLFF
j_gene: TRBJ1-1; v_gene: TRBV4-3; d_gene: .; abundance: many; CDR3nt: TGCGCCAGCAGCCAAGATCCAAACGGAGACATGAACACTGAAGCTTTCTTT; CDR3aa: CASSQDPNGDMNTEAFF
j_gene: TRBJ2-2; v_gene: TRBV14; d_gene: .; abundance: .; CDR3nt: TGTGCCAGCAGCCAAGTCGGGGAGCTGTTTTTT; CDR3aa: CASSQVGELFF
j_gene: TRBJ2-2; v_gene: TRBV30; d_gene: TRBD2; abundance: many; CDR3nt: TGTGCCTGCAGCGGGGGGGCCTGGTACGGGGAGCTGTTTTTT; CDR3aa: CACSGGAWYGELFF
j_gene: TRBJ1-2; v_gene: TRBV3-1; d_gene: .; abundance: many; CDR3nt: TGTGCCAGCAGCCAAGATTCCACAGTCTATGGCTACACCTTC; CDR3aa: CASSQDSTVYGYTF